The 28 T cell receptor beta chains listed next were all sequenced from one sample in a study of blood T cell repertoires in COVID-19. The table came from immunoSEQ multiplex PCR; TCRdb's copy has only in-frame clones and leaves some out. The table shows 200,000 to 250,000 clones, with around 90% occurring only once. Sequenced input: peripheral blood. Receptor source: a young woman who had recovered from COVID-19.

The chain couples TRBV28 to TRBJ2-6; 7 positions agree with TRBD2. CDR1 and CDR2 (germline): MDHEN, SYDVKM. J lost 0 bases, V lost 6 bases, and 14 bases had no gene match. This CDR3 has 19 residues. The CDR3 loop is CASRGSSGLDFSGANVLTF. In DNA, the CDR3 is TGTGCCAGCAGGGGATCTAGCGGACTTGACTTCTCTGGGGCCAACGTCCTGACTTTC.

V usage is TRBV30 and J usage is TRBJ1-5, with 8 bases lining up with TRBD1. In germline, CDR1 is GTSNPN, CDR2 SVGIG (reference sequence). CDR3 length: 17 residues. Unmatched junction bases numbered 12, after V lost 4 bases and J lost 1 base. The CDR3 protein is CAWTSRDRFRSNQPQHF. CDR3 nucleotide sequence: TGTGCCTGGACGTCCCGGGACAGGTTTCGAAGCAATCAGCCCCAGCATTTT.

DNA for the CDR3: TGTGCCAGCAGCCCAACTAGCGGGAGTATGCAGTTCTTC. Translated, it gives CASSPTSGSMQFF. V usage is TRBV3-1 (or the pseudogene TRBV3-2) and J usage is TRBJ2-1, with 11 bases aligning to TRBD2. V trimming: 4 bases; J trimming: 12 bases; junction bases outside the gene matches: 5. CDR1 LGHDT and CDR2 YNNKEL come from the germline V gene (reference sequence). The CDR3 loop spans 13 amino acids.

The chain recombines TRBV5-1 with TRBJ2-1; 15 bases agree with TRBD2. V dropped 2 bases and J dropped 8; count of bases not matched to a gene: 5. This CDR3 is built from 16 residues. Germline CDR1 reads SGHRS; CDR2 reads YFSETQ. The chain's CDR3 is CASSLRGLAGGDEQFF. CDR3 DNA: TGCGCCAGCAGCTTAAGGGGACTAGCGGGAGGTGATGAGCAGTTCTTC.

V usage is TRBV3-1 (or the pseudogene TRBV3-2) and J usage is TRBJ2-3; 13 bases line up with TRBD2. Germline-derived CDR1 and CDR2 are LGHDT and YNNKEL (reference sequence). Germline trimming cut 4 bases from V and 0 bases from J; bases unmatched to any gene: 7. The CDR3 contains 18 residues. CDR3 sequence: CASSPGLAGTTSTDTQYF. In DNA, the CDR3 is TGTGCCAGCAGCCCGGGACTAGCGGGGACTACTAGCACAGATACGCAGTATTTT.

The chain links TRBV30 to TRBJ2-5; 8 bases match TRBD2. Germline CDR1 reads GTSNPN; CDR2 reads SVGIG (reference sequence). The CDR3 has 14 residues. Trimming removed 2 bases from V and 4 bases from J; junction bases left unmatched: 6. The CDR3 DNA follows: TGTGCCTGGAGTCTCGGGGGGGCCGGAGAGACCCAGTACTTC. This encodes CAWSLGGAGETQYF.

This clone has a handful of counts. The gene calls are TRBV7-8 and TRBJ1-1, with D perhaps matching TRBD1 (5 bases). This CDR3 is 14 amino acids long. CDR1 SGHVS and CDR2 FQNEAQ come from the germline V gene. Trimming took 5 bases from V and 1 from J, leaving 11 bases between them. The CDR3 spells CASSIITGNTEAFF. The CDR3 DNA is TGTGCCAGCAGCATTATCACAGGGAACACTGAAGCTTTCTTT.

The chain carries TRBV21-1 and TRBJ2-7; the listed D gene, TRBD2, was not tested against the DNA. TRBV21-1 is classified as a pseudogene. The CDR3 is made up of 18 amino acids. The CDR3 is CASSKGFFLGDFTYEQYF. The CDR3 region has the DNA TGTGCCAGCAGCAAAGGATTCTTCTTGGGGGACTTTACTTACGAGCAGTACTTC.

CDR3 DNA sequence: TGTGCCAGCAGAGATACCGGGACAGGGCTGAAAGAGCAGTACTTC. This encodes CASRDTGTGLKEQYF. V is TRBV7-8 and J is TRBJ2-7; 9 bases match TRBD1. Germline CDR1 reads SGHVS; CDR2 reads FQNEAQ. The CDR3 extends over 15 amino acids. J gave up 7 bases and V 6 bases, and 13 bases lay outside the gene matches.

The chain combines TRBV18 with TRBJ2-7, with D unresolved. Trimming pared 6 bases from V and 7 bases from J, leaving 16 bases between. The CDR3 sequence is 13 residues long. Germline assignment: CDR1 KGHSH and CDR2 LQKENI. The CDR3 DNA follows: TGTGCCAGCTCCCCCTCCCTCAGTATAGAGCAGTACTTC. Translation gives CASSPSLSIEQYF. Full variable domain (remainder filled in from reference TRBV18 and TRBJ2-7): NAGVMQNPRHLVRRRGQEARLRCSPMKGHSHVYWYRQLPEEGLKFMVYLQKENIIDESGMPKERFSAEFPKEGPSILRIQQVVRGDSAAYFCASSPSLSIEQYFGPGTRLTVT.

The V call is TRBV27, the J call TRBJ2-5, with 11 bases that match TRBD2. The germline V gene has CDR1 MNHEY and CDR2 SMNVEV (reference sequence). With V trimmed by 7 bases and J by 3 bases, 7 bases remained unmatched. This CDR3 contains 15 residues. This CDR3 is CASNSLAGVEETQYF. CDR3 in DNA: TGTGCCAGCAACTCACTAGCGGGAGTTGAAGAGACCCAGTACTTC.

This chain uses TRBV28 with TRBJ2-6, with D uncertain. CDR3 size: 14 residues. V lost 3 bases and J lost 0, with 3 bases in between. Per germline, CDR1 MDHEN and CDR2 SYDVKM. The CDR3 loop is CASSFLSGANVLTF. The CDR3 region has the DNA TGTGCCAGCAGTTTCCTCTCTGGGGCCAACGTCCTGACTTTC.

V is TRBV5-1 and J is TRBJ1-2; 10 bases fit TRBD1. Looked up from germline, CDR1 is SGHRS and CDR2 is YFSETQ. Losses at the gene ends were 4 bases for V and 7 bases for J; bases not matched to a gene: 4. This CDR3 spans 13 amino acids. The chain's CDR3 is CASSGDRGSGYTF. DNA of the CDR3: TGCGCCAGCAGCGGGGACAGGGGAAGTGGCTACACCTTC. Looking up the rest from reference TRBV5-1 and TRBJ1-2 gives the full variable domain: KAGVTQTPRYLIKTRGQQVTLSCSPISGHRSVSWYQQTPGQGLQFLFEYFSETQRNKGNFPGRFSGRQFSNSRSEMNVSTLELGDSALYLCASSGDRGSGYTFGSGTRLTVV.

As DNA, the CDR3 is TGTGCCAGTAGTATAGAGCCTGGGGACAGGGGGACCTACGAGCAGTACTTC. Its translation is CASSIEPGDRGTYEQYF. The chain links TRBV19 to TRBJ2-7, with 11 bases identical to TRBD1. There are 17 residues in the CDR3. Germline trimming cut 0 bases from V and 2 bases from J; bases unmatched to any gene: 6. The germline CDR1 and CDR2 sequences are LNHDA and SQIVND (reference sequence). Based on the CDR3 plus reference TRBV19 and TRBJ2-7, the full variable domain is DGGITQSPKYLFRKEGQNVTLSCEQNLNHDAMYWYRQDPGQGLRLIYYSQIVNDFQKGDIAEGYSVSREKKESFPLTVTSAQKNPTAFYLCASSIEPGDRGTYEQYFGPGTRLTVT.

The CDR3 DNA sequence: TGCGCCAGCAGCTTGGTTGGGCGGGTCGAGCAGTACTTC. This codes for CASSLVGRVEQYF. The chain is built from TRBV5-1 and TRBJ2-7; D is perhaps TRBD2 (5 bases). Trimming took 0 bases from V and 6 from J, leaving 10 bases between them. CDR1 and CDR2 (germline): SGHRS, YFSETQ. The CDR3 has 13 residues.

The rearrangement links TRBV7-9 to TRBJ2-3, with D possibly matching TRBD1 (6 bases). The CDR3 spans 13 residues. Germline-derived CDR1 and CDR2 are SEHNR and FQNEAQ (reference sequence). Between the trimmed V and J ends, which lost 6 bases and 0 bases, there was a span of 7 bases. The CDR3 nucleotides read TGTGCCAGCAGACAGGGAAGCACAGATACGCAGTATTTT. It translates to CASRQGSTDTQYF.

The genes are TRBV5-6 and TRBJ1-6; D not certain. This CDR3 region has 14 residues. Germline V gives CDR1 SGHDT, CDR2 YYEEEE. V lost 0 bases, J lost 8 bases, and 9 bases lay in between. The CDR3 loop is CASSLERGDSPLHF. The CDR3 DNA is TGTGCCAGCAGCTTGGAACGGGGAGATTCACCCCTCCACTTT.

The chain joins TRBV29-1 to TRBJ2-5, with 7 bases identical to TRBD1. The ends lost 5 bases at V and 6 bases at J; junction bases unmatched: 6. This CDR3 contains 12 residues. Per germline, CDR1 SQVTM and CDR2 ANQGSEA. CDR3 in amino acids: CSVPETGKTQYF. DNA for the CDR3: TGCAGCGTTCCCGAGACAGGGAAGACCCAGTACTTC.

The CDR3, as DNA: TGTGCCAGCAGCGGCGGTTCGGCATTTTCACCCCTCCACTTT. Translating gives CASSGGSAFSPLHF. The gene calls are TRBV3-1 (or the pseudogene TRBV3-2) and TRBJ1-6; no clear D. The CDR3 totals 14 residues. Germline CDR1 and CDR2: LGHDT and YNNKEL (reference sequence). Deletions cut 5 bases from V and 9 bases from J, with 14 bases between.

The V call is TRBV12-3 or TRBV12-4, the J call TRBJ2-7; possible D gene TRBD1, 7 bases. The CDR3 has 12 amino acids. The ends were cut back, 8 bases at V and 6 bases at J, with 14 bases in the middle. The CDR3 here is CASGGTVPEQYF. CDR3 bases: TGTGCCAGCGGAGGGACAGTACCCGAGCAGTACTTC.

The genes are TRBV5-1 and TRBJ2-7; D not resolved. This CDR3 region has 13 residues. Germline CDR1 and CDR2: SGHRS and YFSETQ. V dropped 0 bases and J dropped 3 bases, with 7 bases sitting between them. This CDR3 is CASSLGVRYEQYF. The CDR3 DNA reads as TGCGCCAGCAGCTTGGGTGTCCGCTACGAGCAGTACTTC.

The chain has TRBV19 and TRBJ2-2; 15 nucleotides align to TRBD2. Germline CDR1 and CDR2: LNHDA and SQIVND (reference sequence). Trimming cost V 5 bases and J 2 bases; bases outside gene matches: 6. This CDR3 region has 18 residues. CDR3 amino acids: CASSFGLAGGVNTGELFF. In nucleotides, the CDR3 is TGTGCCAGTAGTTTCGGACTAGCGGGAGGGGTTAACACCGGGGAGCTGTTTTTT.

This rearrangement joins TRBV7-2 to TRBJ1-1; TRBD1 might be the D (5 bases). V was pared by 6 bases and J by 0 bases, with 26 bases between. Germline V gives CDR1 SGHTA, CDR2 FQGNSA. The CDR3 runs 19 residues. The CDR3 nucleotides are TGTGCCAGCAGACAACTGGGACGGACCACTTGGGACTTGAACACTGAAGCTTTCTTT. Its translation: CASRQLGRTTWDLNTEAFF.

The genes are TRBV5-1 and TRBJ2-1; the D is unclear. The germline gives CDR1 SGHRS, CDR2 YFSETQ. V shed 4 bases and J shed 8 bases, with 22 bases lying between them. The CDR3 consists of 16 residues. The CDR3 spells CASSLVLGSEVDEQFF. For the CDR3, the DNA is TGCGCCAGCAGCCTAGTCCTAGGAAGTGAGGTTGATGAGCAGTTCTTC.

This clone was seen more than once but under ten times. CDR3 sequence reads: CASSLGLPRGTEAFF. In nucleotides, the CDR3 is TGTGCCAGCAGCTTGGGACTCCCAAGGGGTACTGAAGCTTTCTTT. V is TRBV5-5 and J is TRBJ1-1; D may be TRBD1 (5 bases). Germline CDR1 reads SGHKS; CDR2 reads YYEKEE (reference sequence). V was cut by 0 bases and J by 5 bases, with 14 bases left in between. This CDR3 is 15 amino acids long.

For the CDR3, the DNA is TGTGCCAGCAGCTTAGATCTGTACGAGCAGTACTTC. Translating gives CASSLDLYEQYF. The rearrangement links TRBV11-2 to TRBJ2-7; D unclear. Germline loops: CDR1 SGHAT, CDR2 FQNNGV. The CDR3 extends over 12 amino acids. V was trimmed by 0 bases and J by 4 bases, leaving 4 bases between them.

Worth noting for this clone: The sample contains more than one DNA sequence encoding this CDR3. This chain connects TRBV19 to TRBJ1-5, with TRBD1 identical over 7 bases. CDR1 and CDR2 (germline): LNHDA, SQIVND (reference sequence). V trimming: 5 bases; J trimming: 3 bases; junction bases outside the gene matches: 7. This CDR3 is 15 amino acids long. CDR3 DNA: TGTGCCAGTAGTCGACAGGGACGGAACAATCAGCCCCAGCATTTT. Amino acid sequence: CASSRQGRNNQPQHF.

The gene calls are TRBV7-3 and TRBJ2-1; D not certain. This CDR3 spans 14 amino acids. CDR1 SGHTA and CDR2 FQGTGA come from the germline V gene. V was clipped by 1 base and J by 5 bases, with 9 bases between them. The DNA for the CDR3 is TGTGCCAGCAGCTTAATATCCGGTAACAATGAGCAGTTCTTC. Protein product: CASSLISGNNEQFF.